The 4 T cell receptor beta chains below were found in one sample sequenced in a study of blood T cell repertoires in COVID-19. Profiled with immunoSEQ multiplex PCR; TCRdb holds only in-frame clones, not every one. This sample has more than 250,000 clones, with more than 70% found just once. The specimen sequenced was peripheral blood. The source of these receptors is a man between 18 and 35 years old who had recovered from COVID-19.

The V call is TRBV7-9, the J call TRBJ2-7, with a possible D match to TRBD2 (5 bases). Germline assignment: CDR1 SEHNR and CDR2 FQNEAQ (reference sequence). Trimming left V 1 base short and J 6 bases short, with 13 bases between. The CDR3 is 14 amino acids. The CDR3 region is CASSLGSGVVEQYF. Here the CDR3 DNA reads TGTGCCAGCAGCTTAGGCTCCGGGGTGGTCGAGCAGTACTTC.

This chain uses TRBV2 with TRBJ1-5, with D hard to call. The V end was cut by 2 bases, the J end by 3 bases, with 11 bases between. Germline loops: CDR1 SNHLY, CDR2 FYNNEI. The CDR3 covers 15 residues. The CDR3 reads CASSENDILNQPQHF. DNA of the CDR3: TGTGCCAGCAGTGAAAATGACATTCTCAATCAGCCCCAGCATTTT.

A remark on this clone: Its ends do not fully match the called genes, so a read error is possible. This chain connects TRBV7-7 to TRBJ2-5; D might be TRBD2 (7 bases). The CDR3 is 15 amino acids. CDR1 is SSHAT, CDR2 FNYEAQ, per germline (reference sequence). The CDR3 region is CASSLARGPLETQYF. In nucleotides, the CDR3 is TGTGCTAGCAGCTTAGCGCGGGGGCCCTTGGAGACCCAGTACTTC.

The chain recombines TRBV6-2 or TRBV6-3 with TRBJ2-1; a possible D gene is TRBD2 (6 bases). In germline, CDR1 is MNHEY, CDR2 SVGEGT. The CDR3 is made up of 16 amino acids. Trimming cost V 0 bases and J 8 bases, with 17 bases left between them. The CDR3 DNA is TGTGCCAGCAGTTACTCTGGCGGGGTGATCTGGGATGAGCAGTTCTTC. Its protein is CASSYSGGVIWDEQFF.